These 30 T cell receptor beta chains came from one sample sequenced in a study of CD8+ T cells in alopecia areata (dated by TCRdb to 2016 to 2018). Library construction relied on the immunoSEQ multiplex PCR assay. For TCR sequencing, RNA was extracted from every sample and reverse transcribed into cDNA to serve as template. The table was pulled from immuneACCESS by TCRdb, which kept in-frame rearrangements only. Such tables lose some clones; where checked, under half of the loss comes from unresolved V genes, and the rest has no known cause. In this sample the table shows 150,000 to 200,000 clones, 58% of which occur a single time. The ten largest clones add up to about 5% of the sample. Explained via the paper, the time point label denotes: around 26 weeks on oral tofacitinib. This specimen's treatment or condition label, per the study, means: oral pan-JAK inhibitor, 5-10 mg twice daily. This sample comprised CD4+ T cells sorted from blood, obtained at week 24, from a patient treated with tofacitinib. The receptors were gathered from a human donor with alopecia areata.

This rearrangement joins TRBV11-1 to TRBJ1-1, with no clear D. Between the trimmed V and J ends, which lost 4 bases and 4 bases, there was a span of 16 bases. The CDR3 contains 15 residues. Germline CDR1 SGHAT, CDR2 FQDESV (reference sequence). The CDR3 nucleotides read TGTGCCAGCAGCTCCCCACCTGGGTTGACCACTGAAGCTTTCTTT. Amino acid sequence: CASSSPPGLTTEAFF.

The gene calls are TRBV30 and TRBJ1-4, with a possible D match to TRBD1 (5 bases). The V gene lost 0 bases and the J gene lost 8 bases, with 13 bases spanning the gap. There are 14 residues in the CDR3. Germline V gene lookup returns CDR1 GTSNPN and CDR2 SVGIG (reference sequence). The CDR3 is CAWSVLSGYEKLFF. The CDR3 DNA sequence: TGTGCCTGGAGTGTATTGTCAGGGTACGAAAAACTGTTTTTT.

The chain carries TRBV7-9 and TRBJ2-7; perhaps TRBD1 as D (6 bases). The germline gives CDR1 SEHNR, CDR2 FQNEAQ (reference sequence). This CDR3 spans 15 amino acids. With 1 base removed from V and 0 bases from J, the gap between germline ends came to 10 bases. The CDR3 DNA reads TGTGCCAGCAGCTTAGACCGGGACACCTCCTACGAGCAGTACTTC. Translating gives CASSLDRDTSYEQYF.

The chain carries TRBV7-8 and TRBJ1-6; D remains unclear. V lost 3 bases to trimming and J lost 8 bases, with 5 bases between them. Germline lookup yields CDR1 SGHVS and CDR2 FQNEAQ. The CDR3 runs to 12 residues. CDR3 sequence: CASSLQDSPLHF. The DNA of the CDR3 is TGTGCCAGCAGCTTGCAGGATTCACCCCTCCACTTT.

In its sample, this clone was seen a few times. The genes are TRBV9 and TRBJ2-1; weak D call: TRBD2 (6 bases). CDR3 length: 15 residues. V was cut by 6 bases and J by 2 bases, with 15 bases left in between. Germline V CDR1 and CDR2: SGDLS, YYNGEE. The CDR3 DNA reads as TGTGCCAGCACACCGGTCGGGACTGCCTACAATGAGCAGTTCTTC. Translating it yields CASTPVGTAYNEQFF.

The V gene is TRBV10-3, the J gene TRBJ2-3; 10 nucleotides match TRBD1. With V trimmed by 4 bases and J by 4 bases, 5 bases remained unmatched. This CDR3 comprises 15 residues. CDR1 is ENHRY and CDR2 is SYGVKD in the germline V gene. The CDR3 coding sequence is TGTGCCATCAGTGCAAGGGACAGGGGAGCAGATACGCAGTATTTT. It codes for CAISARDRGADTQYF.

V is TRBV4-3 and J is TRBJ2-1; a weak D match, TRBD2 (6 bases). The CDR3 runs to 17 residues. Germline V CDR1 and CDR2: LGHNA, YSLEER. V was cut by 0 bases and J by 5 bases, with 17 bases left in between. The CDR3 protein is CASSQDTSSGDNNEQFF. CDR3 nucleotides: TGCGCCAGCAGCCAAGACACCAGTAGCGGCGATAACAATGAGCAGTTCTTC.

V is TRBV25-1 and J is TRBJ2-6, with a tentative D call TRBD1 (6 bases). Germline V CDR1 and CDR2: MGHDK, SYGVNS. Trimming removed 0 bases from V and 3 bases from J, with 9 bases in between. The CDR3 contains 16 residues. The CDR3 DNA sequence: TGTGCCAGCAGTGAATACCGCAGGGGTGGGGCCAACGTCCTGACTTTC. This sequence encodes CASSEYRRGGANVLTF.

The chain couples TRBV9 to TRBJ2-3; TRBD2 matches 7 bases. J lost 2 bases, V lost 2 bases, and 5 bases had no gene match. CDR1 SGDLS and CDR2 YYNGEE come from the germline V gene. The length of the CDR3 is 15 residues. The CDR3 DNA sequence: TGTGCCAGCAGCGTTTCGGGACTAAACACAGATACGCAGTATTTT. Protein sequence: CASSVSGLNTDTQYF. Based on the CDR3 plus reference TRBV9 and TRBJ2-3, the full variable domain is DSGVTQTPKHLITATGQRVTLRCSPRSGDLSVYWYQQSLDQGLQFLIQYYNGEERAKGNILERFSAQQFPDLHSELNLSSLELGDSALYFCASSVSGLNTDTQYFGPGTRLTVL.

V gene TRBV4-1 combines with J gene TRBJ2-7; a possible D gene is TRBD2 (5 bases). The germline V gene encodes CDR1 MGHRA and CDR2 YSYEKL. This CDR3 region has 17 residues. V lost 2 bases and J 0 bases, leaving 17 bases between the germline ends. The CDR3 DNA follows: TGCGCCAGCAGCCAATTCCTCGGGGTAATTAGCTCCTACGAGCAGTACTTC. Translated, it gives CASSQFLGVISSYEQYF.

The chain couples TRBV5-1 to TRBJ2-1, with D unclear. The CDR3 runs 13 residues. Trimming took off 4 bases at V and 4 bases at J, with 9 bases between the two ends. CDR1 is SGHRS and CDR2 is YFSETQ in the germline V gene. As DNA, the CDR3 is TGCGCCAGCAGCCCTACAAGATACAATGAGCAGTTCTTC. Its translation: CASSPTRYNEQFF.

The gene calls are TRBV7-8 and TRBJ1-1, with D perhaps matching TRBD1 (5 bases). Trimming took 2 bases from V and 1 from J, leaving 8 bases between them. The CDR3 is 14 amino acids. CDR1 is SGHVS, CDR2 FQNEAQ, per germline. CDR3 protein: CASSLQGGNTEAFF. CDR3 bases: TGTGCCAGCAGCTTACAGGGCGGGAACACTGAAGCTTTCTTT.

The genes are TRBV29-1 and TRBJ1-5, with D perhaps matching TRBD1 (5 bases). Germline CDR1 and CDR2: SQVTM and ANQGSEA. The ends were cut back, 1 base at V and 7 bases at J, with 11 bases in the middle. The CDR3 length is 13 residues. In DNA, the CDR3 is TGCAGCGTTGAAGGCCAGGGAGGACAGCCCCAGCATTTT. Translated, it gives CSVEGQGGQPQHF.

This clone showed up just once. The chain joins TRBV5-4 to TRBJ1-2; 8 positions match TRBD1. The germline V gene encodes CDR1 SGHNT and CDR2 YYREEE (reference sequence). This CDR3 contains 14 residues. With 4 bases clipped from V and 8 bases from J, the junction kept 10 bases outside the gene matches. In DNA, the CDR3 is TGTGCCAGCAGCAGTGGACAGGGTCAAGGCGGCTACACCTTC. Translation gives CASSSGQGQGGYTF.

The chain employs TRBV6-6 and TRBJ1-2; TRBD1 is a possible D gene (6 bases). The V and J ends lost 5 bases and 5 bases respectively, with 12 bases between them. Germline V gives CDR1 MNHNY, CDR2 SVGAGI (reference sequence). The CDR3 runs 13 residues. CDR3: CASSRAGDYGYTF. Here the CDR3 DNA reads TGTGCCAGCAGTCGAGCAGGGGATTATGGCTACACCTTC.

This chain joins TRBV5-1 and TRBJ2-3; maybe TRBD1 (5 bases). The V end lost 0 bases, the J end lost 3 bases, and 11 bases lay between the germline ends. This CDR3 has 15 residues. Germline V gene lookup returns CDR1 SGHRS and CDR2 YFSETQ. Here the CDR3 reads CASSLDSGPTDTQYF. CDR3 DNA: TGCGCCAGCAGCTTGGATTCAGGGCCGACAGATACGCAGTATTTT.

The genes are TRBV5-1 and TRBJ2-7; 8 nucleotides line up with TRBD2. Germline V CDR1 and CDR2: SGHRS, YFSETQ. The ends lost 7 bases at V and 7 bases at J; junction bases unmatched: 7. This CDR3 region has 12 residues. The CDR3 coding sequence is TGCGCCAGCCGATCGGGGACTAGTGAGCAGTACTTC. Amino acids: CASRSGTSEQYF.

The V and J genes are TRBV7-2 and TRBJ2-3, with D tentatively TRBD2 (6 bases). Germline V gene sequence: CDR1 SGHTA, CDR2 FQGNSA. CDR3 size: 14 residues. V was clipped by 4 bases and J by 2 bases, with 10 bases between them. The CDR3 is CASSSGTYTDTQYF. The CDR3 nucleotides read TGTGCCAGCAGCTCTGGGACTTACACAGATACGCAGTATTTT.

The rearrangement joins TRBV29-1 to TRBJ1-5; D unclear. CDR3 length: 14 residues. The V and J ends lost 5 bases and 2 bases respectively, with 13 bases between them. Germline loops: CDR1 SQVTM, CDR2 ANQGSEA. DNA for the CDR3: TGCAGCGTTCAGGACGGCTTCGGCAATCAGCCCCAGCATTTT. Amino acids: CSVQDGFGNQPQHF.

The table lists this clone with a few counts. This sequence joins TRBV29-1 and TRBJ1-1; tentative D call: TRBD1 (5 bases). This CDR3 comprises 12 residues. Germline V gene sequence: CDR1 SQVTM, CDR2 ANQGSEA. Trimming stripped 6 bases from V and 1 base from J, with 9 bases between. Written as DNA, the CDR3 is TGCAGCGTGGGGGACCCGAACACTGAAGCTTTCTTT. Its protein is CSVGDPNTEAFF. Based on the CDR3 plus reference TRBV29-1 and TRBJ1-1, the full variable domain is SAVISQKPSRDICQRGTSLTIQCQVDSQVTMMFWYRQQPGQSLTLIATANQGSEATYESGFVIDKFPISRPNLTFSTLTVSNMSPEDSSIYLCSVGDPNTEAFFGQGTRLTVV.

Only a few counts were recorded for this clone. V gene TRBV30 combines with J gene TRBJ1-2; 9 nucleotides line up with TRBD1. The length of the CDR3 is 13 residues. Germline V gene lookup returns CDR1 GTSNPN and CDR2 SVGIG (reference sequence). The ends lost 4 bases at V and 8 bases at J; junction bases unmatched: 8. CDR3 residues: CAWIPDRGWGYTF. In nucleotides, the CDR3 is TGTGCCTGGATACCGGACAGGGGCTGGGGCTACACCTTC.

The chain uses TRBV28 and TRBJ2-3, with D tentatively TRBD2 (6 bases). CDR1 is MDHEN, CDR2 SYDVKM, per germline. The CDR3 is made up of 17 amino acids. V lost 3 bases and J lost 2, with 18 bases in between. The CDR3 spells CASSFWSGDKDTDTQYF. The CDR3 DNA sequence: TGTGCCAGCAGTTTCTGGTCGGGAGATAAAGACACAGATACGCAGTATTTT.

This clone was detected a few times. The CDR3 sequence is CASSAGQGAWEQYF. As DNA, the CDR3 is TGTGCCAGCAGTGCGGGACAGGGGGCGTGGGAGCAGTACTTC. This chain connects TRBV2 to TRBJ2-7; TRBD1 matches 12 bases. Germline trimming cut 4 bases from V and 7 bases from J; bases unmatched to any gene: 5. The CDR3 totals 14 residues. Per germline, CDR1 SNHLY and CDR2 FYNNEI.

The CDR3 loop is CASSQDGDREVDTQYF. Here the CDR3 DNA reads TGCGCCAGCAGCCAAGATGGCGACAGGGAGGTAGATACGCAGTATTTT. The chain joins TRBV4-1 to TRBJ2-3; D is perhaps TRBD1 (7 bases). The V gene lost 0 bases and the J gene lost 5 bases, with 15 bases spanning the gap. This CDR3 spans 16 amino acids. Germline V CDR1 and CDR2: MGHRA, YSYEKL.

This clone was counted a single time. V usage is TRBV7-3 and J usage is TRBJ2-1; D is unresolved. This CDR3 has 13 residues. V lost 4 bases to trimming and J lost 8 bases, with 12 bases between them. Per germline, CDR1 SGHTA and CDR2 FQGTGA. The CDR3, as DNA: TGTGCCAGCAGCTCCGGTGGGCGCGATGAGCAGTTCTTC. It yields the protein CASSSGGRDEQFF. The complete variable domain, with remaining parts taken from reference TRBV7-3 and TRBJ2-1, reads GAGVSQTPSNKVTEKGKYVELRCDPISGHTALYWYRQSLGQGPEFLIYFQGTGAADDSGLPNDRFFAVRPEGSVSTLKIQRTERGDSAVYLCASSSGGRDEQFFGPGTRLTVL.

The chain links TRBV7-9 to TRBJ2-5; D is uncertain. V shed 8 bases and J shed 1 base, with 8 bases lying between them. Germline V gives CDR1 SEHNR, CDR2 FQNEAQ (reference sequence). The CDR3 spans 12 residues. For the CDR3, the DNA is TGTGCCAGCCGGAACTCCCAAGAGACCCAGTACTTC. It yields the protein CASRNSQETQYF.

The chain joins TRBV30 to TRBJ2-1; 7 nucleotides match TRBD2. CDR3 size: 15 residues. V shed 0 bases, J shed 2 bases, and the junction held 4 bases outside the gene matches. Germline V gene lookup returns CDR1 GTSNPN and CDR2 SVGIG (reference sequence). CDR3 sequence: CAWSVGREAYNEQFF. CDR3 DNA sequence: TGTGCCTGGAGTGTAGGGAGGGAGGCCTACAATGAGCAGTTCTTC.

As concerns this clone: This CDR3 is also generated by other DNA sequences in the sample. The chain carries TRBV5-4 and TRBJ2-5, with D tentatively TRBD1 or TRBD2 (5 bases each). The germline gives CDR1 SGHNT, CDR2 YYREEE (reference sequence). V was trimmed by 2 bases and J by 5 bases, leaving 10 bases between them. The CDR3 is 13 residues long. CDR3 protein: CASSLRGEETQYF. Written as DNA, the CDR3 is TGTGCCAGCAGCTTAAGGGGAGAGGAGACCCAGTACTTC.

V and J are TRBV7-9 and TRBJ1-4, with D uncertain. The CDR3 has 14 amino acids. Per germline, CDR1 SEHNR and CDR2 FQNEAQ (reference sequence). Trimming cost V 4 bases and J 8 bases, with 14 bases left between them. This chain's CDR3 is CASSSAGFGEKLFF. The CDR3 DNA follows: TGTGCCAGCAGCTCCGCCGGGTTCGGGGAAAAACTGTTTTTT.

This clone was seen many times. The chain couples TRBV7-2 to TRBJ1-3; D not certain. This CDR3 is 15 amino acids long. Between the trimmed V and J ends, which lost 1 base and 0 bases, there was a span of 7 bases. In germline, CDR1 is SGHTA, CDR2 FQGNSA. CDR3 DNA sequence: TGTGCCAGCAGCTTAGAAGGCCTCTCTGGAAACACCATATATTTT. It encodes CASSLEGLSGNTIYF.